The 4 T cell receptor beta chains listed next were all sequenced from one sample in a study of OX40 agonist ivuxolimab in advanced cancers. Method: immunoSEQ multiplex PCR; TCRdb's copy keeps in-frame clones and lacks some. The sample consists of 40,000 to 60,000 clones, 60% to 85% of them appearing once. The sample was CD4+ or CD8+ T cells sorted from blood, taken in a trial of the OX40 agonist ivuxolimab. These receptors were collected from an adult with an advanced solid tumor such as melanoma, head and neck, liver or kidney cancer.

V gene TRBV10-3 combines with J gene TRBJ2-1; TRBD2 might be the D (5 bases). This CDR3 has 14 residues. Germline V gene data show CDR1 as ENHRY and CDR2 as SYGVKD. The V and J ends lost 3 bases and 7 bases respectively, with 13 bases between them. CDR3 in amino acids: CAISDVFGLNEQFF. CDR3 nucleotide sequence: TGTGCCATCAGTGATGTTTTCGGACTGAATGAGCAGTTCTTC.

This sequence joins TRBV5-6 and TRBJ2-3; a weak D match, TRBD2 (5 bases). The germline V gene has CDR1 SGHDT and CDR2 YYEEEE. The CDR3 sequence is 16 residues long. The V and J ends lost 6 bases and 9 bases respectively, with 26 bases between them. This chain's CDR3 is CASTLSSWPRAGTQYF. The CDR3 DNA reads as TGTGCCAGCACCCTTAGCTCTTGGCCGAGGGCAGGAACGCAGTATTTT.

The chain joins TRBV2 to TRBJ1-5, with 9 bases aligning to TRBD1. Germline-derived CDR1 and CDR2 are SNHLY and FYNNEI. This CDR3 is built from 14 residues. J gave up 7 bases and V 5 bases, and 6 bases lay outside the gene matches. This chain's CDR3 is CASSTTDRGQPQHF. DNA of the CDR3: TGTGCCAGCAGTACCACGGACAGGGGCCAGCCCCAGCATTTT.

This rearrangement joins TRBV7-2 to TRBJ2-7; 9 bases align to TRBD2. The trim removed 3 bases at V and 7 bases at J, leaving 7 bases unmatched. CDR3 size: 14 residues. Germline CDR1 reads SGHTA; CDR2 reads FQGNSA. The CDR3 DNA sequence: TGTGCCAGCAGCTTGCGGGGGGGCCGAGGAGAGCAGTACTTC. It yields the protein CASSLRGGRGEQYF. The complete variable domain, with remaining parts taken from reference TRBV7-2 and TRBJ2-7, reads GAGVSQSPSNKVTEKGKDVELRCDPISGHTALYWYRQSLGQGLEFLIYFQGNSAPDKSGLPSDRFSAERTGGSVSTLTIQRTQQEDSAVYLCASSLRGGRGEQYFGPGTRLTVT.